One and the same sample provided the 19 T cell receptor beta chains below, sequenced in a study of T cell repertoires in ileal Crohn's disease (dated by TCRdb to the late 2010s). Libraries were built with the immunoSEQ multiplex PCR assay. The immuneACCESS repertoire file appears here via TCRdb, limited to in-frame rearrangements. These files lack a portion of the clones; in checked studies, under half of the deficit traces to unresolved V genes, and the cause of the others is not known. A total of thousands of clones appear in this sample, 81% of them only once. Of the sample, roughly 5% falls within the top ten clones. Specimen: ileal tissue. These receptors all come from an adult with Crohn's disease.

The J gene is TRBJ1-4, the V gene TRBV25-1; a weak D match, TRBD1 (5 bases). Germline values: CDR1 MGHDK, CDR2 SYGVNS. V gave up 3 bases and J gave up 8 bases, with 19 bases separating them. CDR3 size: 16 residues. This CDR3 reads CASSERSGQGGEKLFF. CDR3 nucleotides: TGTGCCAGCAGTGAGAGATCTGGGCAGGGTGGCGAAAAACTGTTTTTT. Looking up the rest from reference TRBV25-1 and TRBJ1-4 gives the full variable domain: EADIYQTPRYLVIGTGKKITLECSQTMGHDKMYWYQQDPGMELHLIHYSYGVNSTEKGDLSSESTVSRIRTEHFPLTLESARPSHTSQYLCASSERSGQGGEKLFFGSGTQLSVL.

This clone was picked up a small number of times. This CDR3 is CASSFRTSSQAHNEQFF. CDR3 in DNA: TGTGCCAGCAGTTTCCGGACTAGCTCTCAGGCCCACAATGAGCAGTTCTTC. The chain links TRBV28 to TRBJ2-1, with 8 positions matching TRBD2. This CDR3 comprises 17 residues. V lost 3 bases and J lost 5; bases outside the gene matches: 12. Germline values: CDR1 MDHEN, CDR2 SYDVKM.

The chain has TRBV6-5 and TRBJ2-4, with 7 bases lining up with TRBD2. Germline values: CDR1 MNHEY, CDR2 SVGAGI. V was pared by 4 bases and J by 2 bases, with 8 bases of the junction left unmatched. The length of the CDR3 is 16 residues. The CDR3 loop reads CASSSRAGESKNIQYF. CDR3 bases: TGTGCCAGCAGTTCTCGGGCGGGGGAGTCCAAAAACATTCAGTACTTC.

The table lists this clone with a few counts. The chain is built from TRBV6-6 and TRBJ2-5; 9 positions match TRBD2. The germline V gene has CDR1 MNHNY and CDR2 SVGAGI (reference sequence). The length of the CDR3 is 15 residues. V shed 6 bases and J 2 bases; nucleotides not matched to a gene: 7. The CDR3 reads CASSISGGGQETQYF. The CDR3 DNA follows: TGTGCCAGCAGCATTAGCGGGGGAGGTCAAGAGACCCAGTACTTC.

This chain joins TRBV5-1 and TRBJ2-3; 7 bases align to TRBD2. Germline V CDR1 and CDR2: SGHRS, YFSETQ. After removal of 2 bases from V and 0 bases from J, the junction contained 3 bases not matched to a gene. The CDR3 runs 15 residues. The CDR3 bases are TGCGCCAGCAGCTTTCTAGCGGCTAGCACAGATACGCAGTATTTT. Translating it yields CASSFLAASTDTQYF.

This clone has just a few counts. This chain connects TRBV9 to TRBJ2-1, with a weak D call TRBD1 (6 bases). The V and J ends lost 4 bases and 8 bases respectively, with 16 bases between them. CDR1 is SGDLS, CDR2 YYNGEE, per germline. CDR3 length equals 14 residues. CDR3 DNA: TGTGCCAGCAGCCCGTCAAGGGGGAGCGATGAGCAGTTCTTC. It yields the protein CASSPSRGSDEQFF.

The chain uses TRBV6-5 and TRBJ2-2; the D gene is possibly TRBD2 (6 bases). This CDR3 region has 14 residues. Trimming removed 8 bases at V and 2 bases at J, with 12 bases between. The germline CDR1 and CDR2 sequences are MNHEY and SVGAGI. The CDR3 region is CASGRGKNTGELFF. The CDR3 region has the DNA TGTGCCAGCGGACGCGGGAAAAACACCGGGGAGCTGTTTTTT.

This clone was found once. The chain carries TRBV5-6 and TRBJ2-3; 12 bases map to TRBD2. After removal of 4 bases from V and 3 bases from J, the junction contained 6 bases not matched to a gene. This CDR3 comprises 16 residues. Per germline, CDR1 SGHDT and CDR2 YYEEEE. The CDR3: CASSARLAGATDTQYF. CDR3 bases: TGTGCCAGCAGCGCAAGACTAGCGGGAGCGACAGATACGCAGTATTTT.

The V gene is TRBV7-2, the J gene TRBJ2-7; 8 bases are a match to TRBD2. CDR1 is SGHTA and CDR2 is FQGNSA in the germline V gene. V was pared by 4 bases and J by 0 bases, with 5 bases of the junction left unmatched. The CDR3 is 15 residues long. CDR3 loop: CASSSHSGTSYEQYF. CDR3 coding DNA: TGTGCCAGCAGCTCCCATAGCGGGACCTCCTACGAGCAGTACTTC.

This chain uses TRBV25-1 with TRBJ2-3; 10 nucleotides match TRBD1. V shed 4 bases and J 6 bases; nucleotides not matched to a gene: 7. This CDR3 is built from 15 residues. CDR1 is MGHDK and CDR2 is SYGVNS in the germline V gene. CDR3 nucleotides: TGTGCCAGCAGTGCCCGGGACAGGGGTTTGGATACGCAGTATTTT. It specifies CASSARDRGLDTQYF.

This chain connects TRBV6-1 to TRBJ2-7; D is perhaps TRBD2 (5 bases). The J call may be wrong; the DNA end is better matched by TRBJ2-5. Germline values: CDR1 MNHNS, CDR2 SASEGT. The CDR3 has 14 amino acids. CDR3 sequence reads: CASKIARARETQYF. In DNA form, the CDR3 reads TGTGCCAGCAAGATAGCGCGGGCACGGGAGACCCAGTACTTC.

The V call is TRBV6-1, the J call TRBJ1-2, with 7 bases fitting TRBD1. Per the germline V gene, CDR1 is MNHNS and CDR2 is SASEGT. This CDR3 region has 13 residues. V lost 7 bases to trimming and J lost 4 bases; unmatched junction nucleotides: 6. CDR3 coding DNA: TGTGCCAGCAACCAGACAGGGATCTATGGCTACACCTTC. This sequence encodes CASNQTGIYGYTF.

This clone occurred a few times. V gene TRBV25-1 combines with J gene TRBJ2-2; 12 bases are shared with TRBD2. CDR1 and CDR2 from the germline V gene are MGHDK and SYGVNS. The CDR3 runs 17 residues. V dropped 5 bases and J dropped 7; count of bases not matched to a gene: 11. The DNA for the CDR3 is TGTGCCAGCAGTCTAACTAGCGGGAGGCCGGGTAACGGGGAGCTGTTTTTT. Translating it yields CASSLTSGRPGNGELFF.

This chain uses TRBV29-1 with TRBJ2-1; 9 nucleotides agree with TRBD2. CDR3 length: 17 residues. J gave up 9 bases and V 4 bases, and 19 bases lay outside the gene matches. Germline V gene data show CDR1 as SQVTM and CDR2 as ANQGSEA. CDR3 DNA: TGCAGCGTTGTGTTGTTAGCGGGAGTTGTGGGCGGTGGTGAGCAGTTCTTC. Amino acid sequence: CSVVLLAGVVGGGEQFF.

CDR3 sequence (DNA): TGTGCCTGGAGTGGGACTCGCCTGGGGACCCAGTACTTC. Translating gives CAWSGTRLGTQYF. The V gene is TRBV30, the J gene TRBJ2-5; a possible D gene is TRBD2 (5 bases). The germline V gene encodes CDR1 GTSNPN and CDR2 SVGIG (reference sequence). CDR3 size: 13 residues. Trimming left V 1 base short and J 7 bases short, with 13 bases between. Combining the CDR3 with reference TRBV30 and TRBJ2-5 gives the whole variable domain SQTIHQWPATLVQPVGSPLSLECTVEGTSNPNLYWYRQAAGRGLQLLFYSVGIGQISSEVPQNLSASRPQDRQFILSSKKLLLSDSGFYLCAWSGTRLGTQYFGPGTRLLVL.

In DNA form, the CDR3 reads TGTGCCAGCGGGGGTATGGGGGAGGGGCAGACCCAGTACTTC. Protein: CASGGMGEGQTQYF. V gene TRBV2 combines with J gene TRBJ2-5; 7 nucleotides match TRBD2. There are 14 residues in the CDR3. Germline V gives CDR1 SNHLY, CDR2 FYNNEI. The V segment lost 8 bases and the J segment 6 bases; nucleotides outside the gene matches: 12.

This clone was recorded only once. J is TRBJ2-5 and V is TRBV9; tentative D call: TRBD2 (6 bases). The tail of the sequence fits TRBJ2-7 better, so the J call may be wrong. Germline V lookup: CDR1 SGDLS, CDR2 YYNGEE. The CDR3 length is 14 residues. In DNA form, the CDR3 reads TGTGCCAGCAGCGTAGAAAGTAGCGGCTACGAGCAGTACTTC. Translation gives CASSVESSGYEQYF.

The J gene is TRBJ2-4, the V gene TRBV5-1; 16 bases align to TRBD2. J gave up 6 bases and V 4 bases, and 4 bases lay outside the gene matches. CDR1 and CDR2 (germline): SGHRS, YFSETQ. CDR3 length equals 16 residues. Here the CDR3 DNA reads TGCGCCAGCAGCACCGGGACTAGCGGGGGGGTAAACATTCAGTACTTC. As protein: CASSTGTSGGVNIQYF.

The V gene is TRBV15, the J gene TRBJ2-5; no definite D call. Trimming took 2 bases from V and 2 from J, leaving 3 bases between them. The V gene's germline CDR1 is LNHNV and CDR2 YYDKDF (reference sequence). This CDR3 has 12 amino acids. CDR3 loop: CATSRPQETQYF. The CDR3 bases are TGTGCCACCAGCAGACCTCAAGAGACCCAGTACTTC.